The source of this TCR beta chain is a study of blood T cell repertoires in COVID-19 (dated by TCRdb to about 2020). Study-wide context: The collaborator samples originated in the United States, Italy and Spain and spanned the acute and convalescent phases of COVID-19. The samples were drawn from two sources: the first 160 participants of the ongoing ImmuneRACE study, and about 1,300 subjects contributed by 6 global collaborators. The sample metadata nearly always contained a de-identified subject ID, COVID-19 status, age in years and sex. The repertoires were released in a freely available public database meant as a resource for research on the immune response to SARS-CoV-2. The dataset comprised deeply sampled blood TCRbeta repertoires from subjects exposed to, actively infected with, or recovered from COVID-19. The material from the prospective study consisted of cDNA or gDNA derived from T cells, B-cell-depleted T cells, or PBMCs. Where available, HLA class I and class II types were obtained from metadata supplied by the sample provider rather than from assay-based typing.

On this clone itself: This receptor's antigen is unknown. Base quality data are lacking; no much larger clone is found one base away.

What the study reported, not specific to this receptor: The quantity of clinical and demographic metadata differed by source and by participant and was supplied without curation.

Collaborating institutions collected whole blood in K2EDTA tubes following their own protocols. Collaborator samples were shipped for TCRbeta analysis as frozen whole blood, isolated PBMCs, or DNA extracted from either sample type. TCRbeta CDR3 regions were amplified from genomic DNA using the immunoSEQ Assay, a bias-controlled multiplex PCR. From the authors' description of their analysis: The number of nucleated cells in each sample was estimated from the amplification of reference gene primers within the assay. To quantify the absolute abundance of each unique TCRbeta CDR3 rearrangement, sequence reads were collapsed and filtered. For each sample, productive Simpson clonality was calculated as the square root of Simpson's diversity index over productive rearrangements. TCRdb took this table from immuneACCESS and kept in-frame rearrangements with V and J called. Such tables lack part of the clones; where checked against another copy, unresolved V genes explain under half of the gap, and the rest is unexplained. D and trimming were read from the DNA, whereas the V and J calls and clone size are those reported in that table. Present in this sample are approximately 100,000 clones, approximately 82% of which were seen just once. The top ten constitute roughly 7.9% of the sample.

The germline V gene supplies CDR1 ENHRY and CDR2 SYGVKD. Its CDR3 holds 14 amino acids, cysteine through phenylalanine. This entry keeps only the CDR3 DNA: 42 bases, framed from base 1. Between the V and J ends, shortened by 2 bases and 7 bases respectively, the junction contains 14 bases. The receptor comes from a woman of 80 years or more with active or convalescent COVID-19. The chain couples TRBV10-3 to TRBJ1-2; no confident D gene assignment can be made. What was sequenced was peripheral blood. This receptor carries the CDR3 CAISEDGETGGYTF. The sequenced DNA: TGTGCCATCAGTGAGGACGGGGAAACTGGTGGCTACACCTTC.